The clone carrying this TCR beta chain was counted ten times or more. The antigen remains undetermined. Germline CDR1 and CDR2: DFQATT and SNEGSKA (reference sequence). CDR3 length equals 15 residues. V dropped 0 bases and J dropped 5; count of bases not matched to a gene: 7. TCRdb redid the calling of the 5' RACE reads with MiXCR, one entry per CDR3 protein. The sample carries some 250,000 distinct CDR3 sequences, roughly 3.5% recorded once. The data were obtained in a study of T cells after yellow fever vaccination. General study results and limits: Clones that expanded after primary vaccination mostly reappeared after the booster (over 95% CD4, around 87% CD8).

The material was PBMCs, obtained 15 days after the yellow fever booster vaccination. This sequence was found in a man between 18 and 29 years old who received the YFV17D yellow fever vaccine. The rearrangement joins TRBV20-1 to TRBJ2-5; TRBD2 agrees at 9 bases. CDR3: CSARDRRGGPETQYF. Here the CDR3 DNA reads TGCAGTGCTAGAGATAGGCGGGGGGGACCGGAGACCCAGTACTTC.